Listed below are T cell receptor beta chains from one sample, sequenced in a study of blood T cell repertoires in COVID-19. Clones were sequenced by immunoSEQ multiplex PCR, and TCRdb holds only the in-frame ones, with some missing. The data contain approximately 360,000 clones, 80% to 85% of them seen just once; the ten biggest clones take up approximately 5.4%. Sequencing was carried out using PBMCs or T cells enriched from blood (not recorded which). Receptors were obtained from a woman aged 50 to 65 who had recovered from COVID-19. CDR3s include the opening cysteine and the closing phenylalanine or tryptophan. The order of the fields is CDR3 length, V gene, clone size, D gene, J gene, CDR3 protein, CDR3 DNA. D genes are given only for firm matches. The size of a clone is reported for some rows only, either as once, few or many, or as a class for expanded clones.

CDR3 length: 15
V gene: TRBV3-1/TRBV3-2
clone size: -
D gene: -
J gene: TRBJ1-2
CDR3 protein: CASSQDLQGGLGYTF
CDR3 DNA: TGTGCCAGCAGCCAAGACCTACAGGGTGGGCTTGGCTACACCTTC

CDR3 length: 17
V gene: TRBV9
clone size: -
D gene: TRBD2
J gene: TRBJ2-5
CDR3 protein: CASSPLAGAQLGETQYF
CDR3 DNA: TGTGCCAGCAGCCCTTTAGCGGGAGCGCAACTTGGAGAGACCCAGTACTTC

CDR3 length: 13
V gene: TRBV30
clone size: -
D gene: -
J gene: TRBJ1-1
CDR3 protein: CAWSPPGQTEAFF
CDR3 DNA: TGTGCCTGGAGTCCCCCAGGGCAAACTGAAGCTTTCTTT

CDR3 length: 15
V gene: TRBV30
clone size: few
D gene: TRBD1
J gene: TRBJ1-2
CDR3 protein: CARTRQGALSYGYTF
CDR3 DNA: TGTGCCCGTACCCGTCAGGGGGCTTTGTCCTATGGCTACACCTTC

CDR3 length: 13
V gene: TRBV5-1
clone size: -
D gene: -
J gene: TRBJ2-7
CDR3 protein: CASSFWGVSEQYF
CDR3 DNA: TGCGCCAGCAGCTTCTGGGGGGTGAGTGAGCAGTACTTC

CDR3 length: 15
V gene: TRBV6-5
clone size: many
D gene: TRBD1
J gene: TRBJ1-4
CDR3 protein: CASSNPRTGSEKLFF
CDR3 DNA: TGTGCCAGCAGTAACCCCCGGACAGGGTCTGAAAAACTGTTTTTT

CDR3 length: 15
V gene: TRBV29-1
clone size: -
D gene: -
J gene: TRBJ2-6
CDR3 protein: CSVPREDSGANVLTF
CDR3 DNA: TGCAGCGTGCCCCGTGAGGACTCTGGGGCCAACGTCCTGACTTTC

CDR3 length: 19
V gene: TRBV4-1
clone size: -
D gene: TRBD2
J gene: TRBJ2-1
CDR3 protein: CASSQDPLLAGGRANEQFF
CDR3 DNA: TGCGCCAGCAGCCAAGATCCCCTCTTAGCGGGAGGAAGGGCTAATGAGCAGTTCTTC

CDR3 length: 16
V gene: TRBV7-9
clone size: -
D gene: -
J gene: TRBJ1-1
CDR3 protein: CASSLAGGALGTEAFF
CDR3 DNA: TGTGCCAGCAGCTTGGCCGGGGGGGCCCTTGGAACTGAAGCTTTCTTT

CDR3 length: 16
V gene: TRBV4-1
clone size: -
D gene: TRBD1
J gene: TRBJ1-1
CDR3 protein: CASSQGDSSLNTEAFF
CDR3 DNA: TGCGCCAGCAGCCAAGGGGACAGCTCACTTAACACTGAAGCTTTCTTT

CDR3 length: 15
V gene: TRBV19
clone size: -
D gene: TRBD1
J gene: TRBJ1-6
CDR3 protein: CASNSGTGGNSPLHF
CDR3 DNA: TGTGCCAGTAACTCCGGGACAGGGGGTAATTCACCCCTCCACTTT